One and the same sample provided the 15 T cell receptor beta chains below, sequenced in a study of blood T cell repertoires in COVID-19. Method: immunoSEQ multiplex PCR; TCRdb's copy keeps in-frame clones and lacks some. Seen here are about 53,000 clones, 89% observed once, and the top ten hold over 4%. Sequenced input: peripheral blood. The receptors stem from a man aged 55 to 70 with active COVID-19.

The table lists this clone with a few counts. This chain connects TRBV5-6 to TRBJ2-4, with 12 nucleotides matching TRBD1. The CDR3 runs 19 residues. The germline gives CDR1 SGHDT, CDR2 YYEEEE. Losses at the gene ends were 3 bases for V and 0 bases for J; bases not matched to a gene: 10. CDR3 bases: TGTGCCAGCAGCTCCACAACCGGGACAGGGGGCCGAGCCAAAAACATTCAGTACTTC. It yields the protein CASSSTTGTGGRAKNIQYF.

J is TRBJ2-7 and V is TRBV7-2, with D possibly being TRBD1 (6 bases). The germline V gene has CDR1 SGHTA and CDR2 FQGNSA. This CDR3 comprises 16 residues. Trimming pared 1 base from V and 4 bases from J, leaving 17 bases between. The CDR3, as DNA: TGTGCCAGCAGCTTAGGAGGACAGACACTTAAATACGAGCAGTACTTC. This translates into CASSLGGQTLKYEQYF.

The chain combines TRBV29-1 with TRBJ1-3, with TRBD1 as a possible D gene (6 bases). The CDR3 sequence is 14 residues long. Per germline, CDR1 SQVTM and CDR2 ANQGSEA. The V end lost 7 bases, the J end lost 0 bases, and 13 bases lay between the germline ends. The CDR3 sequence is CSARTGSSGNTIYF. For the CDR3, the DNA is TGCAGCGCCCGCACAGGGAGCTCTGGAAACACCATATATTTT.

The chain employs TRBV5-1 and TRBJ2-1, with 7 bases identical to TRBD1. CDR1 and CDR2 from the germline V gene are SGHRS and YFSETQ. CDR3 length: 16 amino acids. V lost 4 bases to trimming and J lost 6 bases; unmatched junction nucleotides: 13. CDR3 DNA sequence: TGCGCCAGCAGCCCCAACCGACAGGGTTTAGGCAATGAGCAGTTCTTC. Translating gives CASSPNRQGLGNEQFF.

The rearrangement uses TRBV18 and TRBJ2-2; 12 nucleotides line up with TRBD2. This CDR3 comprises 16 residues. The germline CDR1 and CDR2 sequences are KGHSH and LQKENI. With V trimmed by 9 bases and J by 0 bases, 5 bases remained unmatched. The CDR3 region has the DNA TGTGCCAGTTCTAGCGGGAGGGCCTCGAACACCGGGGAGCTGTTTTTT. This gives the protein CASSSGRASNTGELFF.

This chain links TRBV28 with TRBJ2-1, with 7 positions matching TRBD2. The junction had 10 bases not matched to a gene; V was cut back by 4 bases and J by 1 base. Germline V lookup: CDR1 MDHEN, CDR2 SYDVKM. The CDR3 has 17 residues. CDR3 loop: CASSSLASSGSYNEQFF. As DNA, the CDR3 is TGTGCCAGCAGTTCCCTAGCGTCTAGCGGATCCTACAATGAGCAGTTCTTC.

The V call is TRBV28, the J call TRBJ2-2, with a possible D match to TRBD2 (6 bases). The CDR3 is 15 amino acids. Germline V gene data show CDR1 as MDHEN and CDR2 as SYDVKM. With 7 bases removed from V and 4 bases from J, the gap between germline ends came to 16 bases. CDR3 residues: CASTEATGSTGELFF. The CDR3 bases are TGTGCCAGCACCGAAGCAACCGGGAGCACCGGGGAGCTGTTTTTT.

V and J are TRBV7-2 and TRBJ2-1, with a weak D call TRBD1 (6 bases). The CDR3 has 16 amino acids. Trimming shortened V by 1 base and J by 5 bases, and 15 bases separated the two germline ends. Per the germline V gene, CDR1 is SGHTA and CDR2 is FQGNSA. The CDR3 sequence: CASSLVGTSYNNEQFF. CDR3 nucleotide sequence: TGTGCCAGCAGCTTAGTGGGGACAAGTTACAACAATGAGCAGTTCTTC.

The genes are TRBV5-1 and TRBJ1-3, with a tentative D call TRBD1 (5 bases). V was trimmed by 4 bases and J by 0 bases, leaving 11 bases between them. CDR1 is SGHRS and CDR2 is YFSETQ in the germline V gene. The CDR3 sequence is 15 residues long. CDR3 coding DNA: TGCGCCAGCAGCCCCGAAACAGGCTCTGGAAACACCATATATTTT. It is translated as CASSPETGSGNTIYF. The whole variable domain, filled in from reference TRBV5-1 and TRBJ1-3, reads KAGVTQTPRYLIKTRGQQVTLSCSPISGHRSVSWYQQTPGQGLQFLFEYFSETQRNKGNFPGRFSGRQFSNSRSEMNVSTLELGDSALYLCASSPETGSGNTIYFGEGSWLTVV.

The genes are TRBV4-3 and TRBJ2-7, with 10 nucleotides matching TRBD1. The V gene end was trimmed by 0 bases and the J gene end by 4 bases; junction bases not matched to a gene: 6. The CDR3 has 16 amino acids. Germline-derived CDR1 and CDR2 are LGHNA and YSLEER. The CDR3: CASSQDPDRGKYEQYF. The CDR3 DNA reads TGCGCCAGCAGCCAAGATCCGGACAGGGGGAAATACGAGCAGTACTTC.

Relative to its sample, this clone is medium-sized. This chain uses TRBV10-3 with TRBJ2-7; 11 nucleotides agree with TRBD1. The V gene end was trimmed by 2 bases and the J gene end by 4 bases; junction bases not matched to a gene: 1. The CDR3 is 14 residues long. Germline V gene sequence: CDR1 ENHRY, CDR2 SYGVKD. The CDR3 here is CAISEGQGAYEQYF. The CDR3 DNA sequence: TGTGCCATCAGTGAGGGACAGGGGGCTTACGAGCAGTACTTC.

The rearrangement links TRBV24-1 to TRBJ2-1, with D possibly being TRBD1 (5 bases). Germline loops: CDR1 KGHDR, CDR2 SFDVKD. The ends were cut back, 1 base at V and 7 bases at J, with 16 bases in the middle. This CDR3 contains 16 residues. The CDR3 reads CATSDFGQDMKNEQFF. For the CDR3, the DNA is TGTGCCACCAGTGATTTTGGGCAGGACATGAAGAATGAGCAGTTCTTC.

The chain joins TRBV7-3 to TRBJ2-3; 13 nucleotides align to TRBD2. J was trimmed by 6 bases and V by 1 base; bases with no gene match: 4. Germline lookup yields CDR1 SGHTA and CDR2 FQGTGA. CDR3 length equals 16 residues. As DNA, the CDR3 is TGTGCCAGCAGCTTAATCGGGACTAGCGGGACGGATACGCAGTATTTT. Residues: CASSLIGTSGTDTQYF.

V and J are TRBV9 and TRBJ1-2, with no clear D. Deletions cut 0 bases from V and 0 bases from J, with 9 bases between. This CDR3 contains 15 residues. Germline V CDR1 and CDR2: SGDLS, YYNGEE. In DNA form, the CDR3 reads TGTGCCAGCAGCGTAGAGGTCGGAGCTAACTATGGCTACACCTTC. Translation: CASSVEVGANYGYTF.

The CDR3 reads CASSLGDRDTDTQYF. CDR3 nucleotide sequence: TGTGCCAGCAGCTTGGGTGACAGGGACACAGATACGCAGTATTTT. The chain is built from TRBV7-9 and TRBJ2-3, with 7 positions matching TRBD1. Germline lookup yields CDR1 SEHNR and CDR2 FQNEAQ (reference sequence). With 3 bases clipped from V and 2 bases from J, the junction kept 5 bases outside the gene matches. The CDR3 totals 15 residues.